A selection of T cell receptor beta chains follows, all from one sample in a study of blood T cell repertoires in COVID-19. Using immunoSEQ multiplex PCR, the repertoire was profiled, and TCRdb retains in-frame clones only, with some absent. Seen here are approximately 92,000 clones, 84% observed once, and the top ten hold roughly 1.9%. Material for sequencing was peripheral blood. The receptors come from a man in his 70s with active or convalescent COVID-19. Each CDR3 is given with its conserved first and last residue. D genes are given only for firm matches. The size field is filled for only some rows; it gives once, few, many or a size class.

clone_size,j_call,d_call,v_call,cdr3_nt,cdr3_aa
.,TRBJ1-1,TRBD1,TRBV24-1,TGTGCCACCACCGGACAGGGTAGGCCGGGAGCTTTCTTT,CATTGQGRPGAFF
.,TRBJ1-1,TRBD1,TRBV5-1,TGCGCCAGCAGCTGGGACAGGGGGAACACTGAAGCTTTCTTT,CASSWDRGNTEAFF
few,TRBJ1-1,.,TRBV12-3/TRBV12-4,TGTGCCAGCAGTTTCAGGGAGAACACTGAAGCTTTCTTT,CASSFRENTEAFF
.,TRBJ2-2,.,TRBV5-1,TGCGCCAGCAGCTTGGAGGGGGACACCGGGGAGCTGTTTTTT,CASSLEGDTGELFF
.,TRBJ1-1,.,TRBV7-8,TGTGCCAGCAGCTTAACAGGGAACACTGAAGCTTTCTTT,CASSLTGNTEAFF
.,TRBJ1-6,TRBD1,TRBV7-2,TGTGCCAGCACGACAGGGGGCCAGAATTCACCCCTCCACTTT,CASTTGGQNSPLHF
.,TRBJ1-4,.,TRBV2,TGTGCCAGCAGTTCCGGACTTCGGGAGGAAAAACTGTTTTTT,CASSSGLREEKLFF
once,TRBJ2-3,TRBD1,TRBV4-1,TGCGCCAGCAGCCATACCACCGGGACAGGGGGTACAGATACGCAGTATTTT,CASSHTTGTGGTDTQYF
.,TRBJ2-3,TRBD1,TRBV28,TGTGCCAGCAGCACCAGGGACAGGGGGCCGGCAGATACGCAGTATTTT,CASSTRDRGPADTQYF
.,TRBJ2-6,.,TRBV6-4,TGTGCCAGCAGTCCGGCCGCGGCTGGGGCCAACGTCCTGACTTTC,CASSPAAAGANVLTF
.,TRBJ1-1,.,TRBV3-1/TRBV3-2,TGTGCCAGCAGCCAAGTCGCAGGGGAAACTGAAGCTTTCTTT,CASSQVAGETEAFF
.,TRBJ1-2,TRBD1,TRBV30,TGTGCCTGGGCGACAGGGAACTATGGCTACACCTTC,CAWATGNYGYTF
few,TRBJ1-5,.,TRBV28,TGTGCCAGCAGTCTGGACAGAAATCAGCCCCAGCATTTT,CASSLDRNQPQHF
.,TRBJ1-1,TRBD1,TRBV5-8,TGTGCCAGCAGCTTGGCCCGGGACAGGGTGCTGGTCACTGAAGCTTTCTTT,CASSLARDRVLVTEAFF
.,TRBJ2-7,TRBD2,TRBV5-1,TGCGCCAGCAGCCCAGTAGCGGGGGCATCCTACGAGCAGTACTTC,CASSPVAGASYEQYF
.,TRBJ2-5,.,TRBV5-1,TGCGCCAGCAGCTTGGACGGGAACCAGGAGACCCAGTACTTC,CASSLDGNQETQYF
.,TRBJ1-3,.,TRBV5-1,TGCGCCAGCAGCCCCCCAGAGGTTTCGGGAAACACCATATATTTT,CASSPPEVSGNTIYF
few,TRBJ1-5,.,TRBV11-2,TGTGCCAGCAGCTTACTGGGCGTTAATCAGCCCCAGCATTTT,CASSLLGVNQPQHF
.,TRBJ2-7,.,TRBV7-6,TGTGCCAGCAGCTTAGAGGAGGTTTACGAGCAGTACTTC,CASSLEEVYEQYF
.,TRBJ2-7,.,TRBV2,TGTGCCAGCAACCCCTCCAACAGGGACGGCGAGCAGTACTTC,CASNPSNRDGEQYF
.,TRBJ1-5,TRBD1,TRBV28,TGTGCCAGCAGTTTAAGACAGGGGGATCGTCAGCCCCAGCATTTT,CASSLRQGDRQPQHF
.,TRBJ2-7,TRBD1,TRBV28,TGTGCCAGCAGTGCGACAGGGCCCAGCTACGAGCAGTACTTC,CASSATGPSYEQYF
.,TRBJ1-1,TRBD1,TRBV19,TGTGCCAGTAGTTTGCGGACAGGTCGGAACACTGAAGCTTTCTTT,CASSLRTGRNTEAFF
few,TRBJ2-1,TRBD2,TRBV7-2,TGTGCCAGCAGCTTGGGACTAGCGGACAATGAGCAGTTCTTC,CASSLGLADNEQFF
.,TRBJ2-7,TRBD1,TRBV6-5,TGTGCCAGCAGCTCGTTCCGGGGACAGGGTTACGAGCAGTACTTC,CASSSFRGQGYEQYF
once,TRBJ1-3,TRBD1,TRBV30,TGTGCCTGGGGACAGGGAACAAAGGACACCATATATTTT,CAWGQGTKDTIYF
.,TRBJ2-2,TRBD2,TRBV28,TGTGCCACCTATAGCGGGGGCTACGGGGAGCTGTTTTTT,CATYSGGYGELFF
once,TRBJ1-1,TRBD1,TRBV2,TGTGCCAGCAGTGAGATGGGACAGGGGCTTAACACTGAAGCTTTCTTT,CASSEMGQGLNTEAFF
.,TRBJ2-5,TRBD2,TRBV5-4,TGTGCCAGCAGCACCCGGGCGGGGGGAACCCAAGAGACCCAGTACTTC,CASSTRAGGTQETQYF
.,TRBJ2-3,TRBD2,TRBV5-4,TGTGCCAGCAGCGGGGGGGGTGCTTCACAAGTCACGCAGTATTTT,CASSGGGASQVTQYF
few,TRBJ2-1,.,TRBV11-3,TGTGCCAGCAGCTTAACAGTAGGTGGTGAGCAGTTCTTC,CASSLTVGGEQFF
.,TRBJ2-5,TRBD2,TRBV6-2/TRBV6-3,TGTGCCAGCAGTTACCTCTCCGGGGAGGGGACCCAGTACTTC,CASSYLSGEGTQYF
.,TRBJ2-1,TRBD2,TRBV2,TGTGCCAGCAGTGTAACTAGCGGGGGGAATGAGCAGTTCTTC,CASSVTSGGNEQFF
.,TRBJ1-5,TRBD1,TRBV5-5,TGTGCCAGCAGCCGGGACAGGGAGTACAATCAGCCCCAGCATTTT,CASSRDREYNQPQHF
.,TRBJ2-5,TRBD2,TRBV4-1,TGCGCCAGCAGCCAAGTAAGACTAGCGGGGGGTCAGACCCAGTACTTC,CASSQVRLAGGQTQYF
.,TRBJ1-2,TRBD1,TRBV4-1,TGCGCCAGCAGCCAAGTGCAGACAGGGGCCTATGGCTACACCTTC,CASSQVQTGAYGYTF
.,TRBJ2-7,.,TRBV5-6,TGTGCCAGCAGCTTGGCCTTTGGCAGGGGTTACGAGCAGTACTTC,CASSLAFGRGYEQYF
.,TRBJ2-1,TRBD2,TRBV30,TGTGCCTGGAGATCACTAGCGGGGGGTACGGGTTCCTACAATGAGCAGTTCTTC,CAWRSLAGGTGSYNEQFF
.,TRBJ2-1,TRBD1,TRBV2,TGTGCCAGCAGTCGCGTAACAGGGGACAATGAGCAGTTCTTC,CASSRVTGDNEQFF
.,TRBJ2-7,TRBD1,TRBV3-1/TRBV3-2,TGTGCCAGCAGCTCACCCGGACAGGGGGTGTACGAGCAGTACTTC,CASSSPGQGVYEQYF